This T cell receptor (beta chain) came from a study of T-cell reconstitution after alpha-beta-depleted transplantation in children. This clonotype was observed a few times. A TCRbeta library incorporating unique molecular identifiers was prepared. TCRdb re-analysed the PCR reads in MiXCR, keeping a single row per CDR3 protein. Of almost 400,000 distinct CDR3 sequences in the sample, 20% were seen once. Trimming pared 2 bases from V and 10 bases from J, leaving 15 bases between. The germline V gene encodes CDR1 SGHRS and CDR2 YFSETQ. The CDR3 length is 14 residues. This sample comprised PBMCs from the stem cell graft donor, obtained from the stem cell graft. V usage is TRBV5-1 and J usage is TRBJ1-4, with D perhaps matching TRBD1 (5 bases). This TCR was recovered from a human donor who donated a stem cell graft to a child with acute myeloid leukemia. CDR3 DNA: TGCGCCAGCAGCTTCGGGGCGCCGGTGGGAAAACTGTTTTTT. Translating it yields CASSFGAPVGKLFF.